A selection of T cell receptor beta chains follows, all from one sample in a study of T cell responses to AZD1222 COVID-19 vaccine. Only in-frame clones appear in the TCRdb table, and some are missing; sequencing was by immunoSEQ multiplex PCR. Of about 140,000 clones in the sample, approximately 91% were seen once. The starting material was peripheral blood, obtained 28 days after the second AZD1222 dose. Receptors originate from an adult who received the AZD1222 COVID-19 vaccine. CDR3s include the opening cysteine and the closing phenylalanine or tryptophan. Fields, in order: clone size, J gene, D gene, V gene, CDR3 protein, CDR3 DNA. A D gene is named only where the DNA matches it firmly. Size is stated for part of the rows, as once, few or many counts, or as a class when the clone is expanded.

abundance: NA; j_gene: TRBJ1-2; d_gene: NA; v_gene: TRBV7-3; CDR3aa: CASSSSAGPWNGYTF; CDR3nt: TGTGCCAGCAGCTCTAGCGCGGGGCCCTGGAATGGCTACACCTTC
abundance: NA; j_gene: TRBJ1-4; d_gene: NA; v_gene: TRBV28; CDR3aa: CASSSGVIEKLFF; CDR3nt: TGTGCCAGCAGTTCGGGGGTGATTGAAAAACTGTTTTTT
abundance: NA; j_gene: TRBJ2-1; d_gene: TRBD1; v_gene: TRBV9; CDR3aa: CASSQSGTAYNEQFF; CDR3nt: TGTGCCAGCAGCCAATCCGGGACAGCCTACAATGAGCAGTTCTTC
abundance: NA; j_gene: TRBJ1-2; d_gene: TRBD1; v_gene: TRBV30; CDR3aa: CAWSGTRQGRHGYTF; CDR3nt: TGTGCCTGGAGTGGAACCAGACAGGGCAGGCATGGCTACACCTTC
abundance: NA; j_gene: TRBJ1-4; d_gene: TRBD1; v_gene: TRBV11-2; CDR3aa: CASSFEQGAREKLFF; CDR3nt: TGTGCCAGCAGCTTCGAACAGGGGGCGAGGGAAAAACTGTTTTTT
abundance: NA; j_gene: TRBJ1-1; d_gene: NA; v_gene: TRBV7-2; CDR3aa: CASRLMLNTEAFF; CDR3nt: TGTGCCAGCAGATTGATGCTGAACACTGAAGCTTTCTTT
abundance: NA; j_gene: TRBJ2-3; d_gene: TRBD2; v_gene: TRBV19; CDR3aa: CASSIGRLAGVVDTQYF; CDR3nt: TGTGCCAGTAGTATCGGGAGACTAGCGGGAGTAGTAGATACGCAGTATTTT
abundance: once; j_gene: TRBJ2-1; d_gene: TRBD2; v_gene: TRBV5-1; CDR3aa: CASNLGLDYNEQFF; CDR3nt: TGCGCCAGCAACTTAGGACTAGATTACAATGAGCAGTTCTTC
abundance: NA; j_gene: TRBJ1-3; d_gene: NA; v_gene: TRBV4-1; CDR3aa: CATSTDYSSGNTIYF; CDR3nt: TGCGCCACCAGTACAGACTACAGCTCTGGAAACACCATATATTTT
abundance: NA; j_gene: TRBJ2-7; d_gene: TRBD1; v_gene: TRBV18; CDR3aa: CASSPYSGTGIYEQYF; CDR3nt: TGTGCCAGCTCACCCTACTCCGGGACAGGGATCTACGAGCAGTACTTC
abundance: NA; j_gene: TRBJ2-7; d_gene: NA; v_gene: TRBV11-1; CDR3aa: CASSLLPGTPSYEQYF; CDR3nt: TGTGCCAGCAGCTTATTGCCCGGGACTCCCTCCTACGAGCAGTACTTC
abundance: NA; j_gene: TRBJ2-1; d_gene: NA; v_gene: TRBV4-1; CDR3aa: CASSRGLGGPGWLGDEQFF; CDR3nt: TGCGCCAGCAGCCGGGGACTAGGGGGCCCGGGGTGGCTCGGTGATGAGCAGTTCTTC
abundance: once; j_gene: TRBJ1-1; d_gene: NA; v_gene: TRBV12-3/TRBV12-4; CDR3aa: CANSLGPTGLAFF; CDR3nt: TGTGCCAATAGTTTAGGACCCACAGGGTTAGCTTTCTTT
abundance: NA; j_gene: TRBJ1-2; d_gene: NA; v_gene: TRBV5-4; CDR3aa: CASSSAQGSLLYGYTF; CDR3nt: TGTGCCAGCAGCTCGGCCCAGGGGAGCCTCCTCTATGGCTACACCTTC
abundance: once; j_gene: TRBJ2-2; d_gene: TRBD1; v_gene: TRBV7-6; CDR3aa: CASSQGARTGELFF; CDR3nt: TGTGCCAGCAGCCAGGGGGCGAGGACCGGGGAGCTGTTTTTT
abundance: NA; j_gene: TRBJ1-1; d_gene: NA; v_gene: TRBV18; CDR3aa: CASSDSRTATTEAFF; CDR3nt: TGTGCCAGCTCAGACTCCCGGACAGCTACAACTGAAGCTTTCTTT
abundance: NA; j_gene: TRBJ2-1; d_gene: TRBD2; v_gene: TRBV5-5; CDR3aa: CASSPGTSSNEQFF; CDR3nt: TGTGCCAGCAGCCCCGGGACTAGCAGCAATGAGCAGTTCTTC
abundance: NA; j_gene: TRBJ2-2; d_gene: NA; v_gene: TRBV6-5; CDR3aa: CASRRDFGTGELFF; CDR3nt: TGTGCCAGCAGGCGGGACTTCGGGACCGGGGAGCTGTTTTTT
abundance: NA; j_gene: TRBJ1-2; d_gene: TRBD1; v_gene: TRBV5-1; CDR3aa: CASSLAQGANGYTF; CDR3nt: TGCGCCAGCAGCTTGGCGCAGGGGGCGAATGGCTACACCTTC
abundance: NA; j_gene: TRBJ2-7; d_gene: NA; v_gene: TRBV5-6; CDR3aa: CASSLAEGFTSYEQYF; CDR3nt: TGTGCCAGCAGCTTGGCCGAGGGGTTTACGTCCTACGAGCAGTACTTC
abundance: NA; j_gene: TRBJ2-7; d_gene: NA; v_gene: TRBV12-3/TRBV12-4; CDR3aa: CASSLSLTYEQYF; CDR3nt: TGTGCCAGCAGTTTGAGTTTGACTTACGAGCAGTACTTC
abundance: NA; j_gene: TRBJ2-1; d_gene: NA; v_gene: TRBV19; CDR3aa: CASSMEGPYNEQFF; CDR3nt: TGTGCCAGTAGTATGGAGGGACCATACAATGAGCAGTTCTTC
abundance: few; j_gene: TRBJ2-7; d_gene: TRBD1; v_gene: TRBV12-3/TRBV12-4; CDR3aa: CASRRQGYEQYF; CDR3nt: TGTGCCAGCAGGAGACAGGGTTACGAGCAGTACTTC
abundance: NA; j_gene: TRBJ2-4; d_gene: TRBD2; v_gene: TRBV5-4; CDR3aa: CASSPGGARAKNIQYF; CDR3nt: TGTGCCAGCAGCCCGGGGGGGGCGCGGGCCAAAAACATTCAGTACTTC
abundance: NA; j_gene: TRBJ1-1; d_gene: NA; v_gene: TRBV7-9; CDR3aa: CASSLAPRGNTEAFF; CDR3nt: TGTGCCAGCAGCTTAGCCCCCCGGGGGAACACTGAAGCTTTCTTT
abundance: NA; j_gene: TRBJ1-3; d_gene: NA; v_gene: TRBV27; CDR3aa: CASRDAGTSGNTIYF; CDR3nt: TGTGCCAGCAGGGATGCCGGAACCTCTGGAAACACCATATATTTT
abundance: NA; j_gene: TRBJ2-2; d_gene: NA; v_gene: TRBV7-9; CDR3aa: CASSLVGRVTGELFF; CDR3nt: TGTGCCAGCAGCTTAGTGGGAAGGGTCACCGGGGAGCTGTTTTTT
abundance: once; j_gene: TRBJ2-5; d_gene: NA; v_gene: TRBV7-3; CDR3aa: CASSLNTGLDGTQYF; CDR3nt: TGTGCCAGCAGCTTGAATACAGGGCTGGACGGGACCCAGTACTTC
abundance: NA; j_gene: TRBJ1-2; d_gene: NA; v_gene: TRBV3-1/TRBV3-2; CDR3aa: CASSQDFKGFYGYTF; CDR3nt: TGTGCCAGCAGCCAAGATTTTAAAGGCTTCTATGGCTACACCTTC
abundance: NA; j_gene: TRBJ1-5; d_gene: NA; v_gene: TRBV9; CDR3aa: CASSRGEQGPVQPQHF; CDR3nt: TGTGCCAGCAGCAGGGGGGAGCAGGGGCCGGTGCAGCCCCAGCATTTT
abundance: few; j_gene: TRBJ2-7; d_gene: TRBD1; v_gene: TRBV3-1/TRBV3-2; CDR3aa: CASSPGQLRVREQYF; CDR3nt: TGTGCCAGCAGCCCGGGACAGCTACGAGTGCGGGAGCAGTACTTC
abundance: NA; j_gene: TRBJ1-1; d_gene: NA; v_gene: TRBV5-1; CDR3aa: CASSLSPGITEAFF; CDR3nt: TGCGCCAGCAGCTTGTCGCCAGGGATTACTGAAGCTTTCTTT
abundance: NA; j_gene: TRBJ2-7; d_gene: NA; v_gene: TRBV7-8; CDR3aa: CASSLTFLTYEQYF; CDR3nt: TGTGCCAGCAGCTTAACCTTTCTAACCTACGAGCAGTACTTC
abundance: NA; j_gene: TRBJ1-4; d_gene: NA; v_gene: TRBV11-2; CDR3aa: CASSLDREKLFF; CDR3nt: TGTGCCAGCAGCTTAGATCGGGAAAAACTGTTTTTT
abundance: NA; j_gene: TRBJ1-1; d_gene: TRBD1; v_gene: TRBV6-5; CDR3aa: CASRRAGTGQTEAFF; CDR3nt: TGTGCCAGCAGGCGCGCCGGGACAGGGCAGACTGAAGCTTTCTTT
abundance: NA; j_gene: TRBJ1-1; d_gene: NA; v_gene: TRBV5-4; CDR3aa: CASSLRGGNTEAFF; CDR3nt: TGTGCCAGCAGCTTGAGGGGTGGGAACACTGAAGCTTTCTTT
abundance: NA; j_gene: TRBJ1-2; d_gene: NA; v_gene: TRBV24-1; CDR3aa: CATSDRQGGYTF; CDR3nt: TGTGCCACCAGTGATAGGCAAGGTGGCTACACCTTC
abundance: NA; j_gene: TRBJ2-1; d_gene: NA; v_gene: TRBV7-8; CDR3aa: CASSLAMRLEQFF; CDR3nt: TGTGCCAGCAGCTTAGCGATGCGGTTGGAGCAGTTCTTC
abundance: NA; j_gene: TRBJ1-5; d_gene: NA; v_gene: TRBV2; CDR3aa: CASSETERQPQHF; CDR3nt: TGTGCCAGCAGTGAGACAGAGCGACAGCCCCAGCATTTT
abundance: NA; j_gene: TRBJ1-3; d_gene: NA; v_gene: TRBV5-1; CDR3aa: CASSLGGSGNTIYF; CDR3nt: TGCGCCAGCAGCTTGGGGGGGTCTGGAAACACCATATATTTT
abundance: NA; j_gene: TRBJ1-3; d_gene: NA; v_gene: TRBV5-8; CDR3aa: CASSPDGRSGGNTIYF; CDR3nt: TGTGCCAGCAGCCCGGACGGACGAAGTGGAGGAAACACCATATATTTT
abundance: NA; j_gene: TRBJ1-1; d_gene: NA; v_gene: TRBV3-1/TRBV3-2; CDR3aa: CASSQDRGPLGNTEAFF; CDR3nt: TGTGCCAGCAGCCAAGATAGGGGACCCCTTGGGAACACTGAAGCTTTCTTT
abundance: few; j_gene: TRBJ1-1; d_gene: NA; v_gene: TRBV6-5; CDR3aa: CASSPGVWAEAFF; CDR3nt: TGTGCCAGCAGCCCAGGGGTTTGGGCTGAAGCTTTCTTT
abundance: NA; j_gene: TRBJ2-1; d_gene: NA; v_gene: TRBV19; CDR3aa: CASSMGGAYNEQFF; CDR3nt: TGTGCCAGTAGTATGGGCGGGGCTTACAATGAGCAGTTCTTC
abundance: NA; j_gene: TRBJ2-1; d_gene: TRBD1; v_gene: TRBV5-6; CDR3aa: CASSSGTGGWNEQFF; CDR3nt: TGTGCCAGCAGCAGCGGGACAGGGGGTTGGAATGAGCAGTTCTTC
abundance: NA; j_gene: TRBJ1-4; d_gene: TRBD1; v_gene: TRBV6-6; CDR3aa: CASNRGFATNEKLFF; CDR3nt: TGTGCCAGCAACAGGGGCTTCGCAACTAATGAAAAACTGTTTTTT
abundance: NA; j_gene: TRBJ2-7; d_gene: NA; v_gene: TRBV3-1/TRBV3-2; CDR3aa: CASSQPSGHQDPYEQYF; CDR3nt: TGTGCCAGCAGCCAACCTTCGGGGCACCAGGATCCTTACGAGCAGTACTTC
abundance: NA; j_gene: TRBJ1-1; d_gene: NA; v_gene: TRBV7-3; CDR3aa: CASSLRGLGPNTEAFF; CDR3nt: TGTGCCAGCAGCTTAAGGGGACTGGGGCCGAACACTGAAGCTTTCTTT
abundance: NA; j_gene: TRBJ1-5; d_gene: NA; v_gene: TRBV11-2; CDR3aa: CASSLDSSNQPQHF; CDR3nt: TGTGCCAGCAGCTTAGACTCGAGCAATCAGCCCCAGCATTTT
abundance: once; j_gene: TRBJ1-2; d_gene: TRBD1; v_gene: TRBV6-5; CDR3aa: CASSKQGYGYTF; CDR3nt: TGTGCCAGCAGCAAACAGGGGTATGGCTACACCTTC
abundance: NA; j_gene: TRBJ2-5; d_gene: TRBD2; v_gene: TRBV7-9; CDR3aa: CASSRELAGETQYF; CDR3nt: TGTGCCAGCAGCCGAGAACTAGCGGGAGAGACCCAGTACTTC
abundance: NA; j_gene: TRBJ2-7; d_gene: TRBD1; v_gene: TRBV18; CDR3aa: CASSYSGTGAYEQYF; CDR3nt: TGTGCCAGCTCATATTCCGGGACAGGGGCCTACGAGCAGTACTTC
abundance: NA; j_gene: TRBJ2-3; d_gene: NA; v_gene: TRBV7-8; CDR3aa: CASSLSADTQYF; CDR3nt: TGTGCCAGCAGCTTATCGGCGGATACGCAGTATTTT
abundance: NA; j_gene: TRBJ1-6; d_gene: NA; v_gene: TRBV6-4; CDR3aa: CASSDSYETNSPLHF; CDR3nt: TGTGCCAGCAGTGACTCATACGAGACGAATTCACCCCTCCACTTT
abundance: NA; j_gene: TRBJ2-7; d_gene: TRBD1; v_gene: TRBV2; CDR3aa: CASSEQGAGEQYF; CDR3nt: TGTGCCAGCAGCGAACAGGGGGCGGGCGAGCAGTACTTC